This T cell receptor (beta chain) is drawn from a study of T cells in tumors after PD-1 blockade. Overall study: A subset received ongoing vismodegib 150 mg daily alongside anti-PD-1 therapy. Blood samples averaged around 120,000 templates (range about 23,000-280,000) and some 35,000 unique clonotypes.

Profiling relied on immunoSEQ multiplex PCR, and the TCRdb table lists in-frame clones only, not all of them. The sample contains about 33,000 clones, 78% of which appear only once. Broader study findings: Around 45% of tumor TCR clonotypes were also found in blood.

As to this clone: Antigen unknown.

Trimming took 4 bases from V and 3 from J; bases not matched to a gene: 3. This CDR3 contains 14 residues. The germline gives CDR1 SGHRS, CDR2 YFSETQ. The chain is built from TRBV5-1 and TRBJ1-4; 7 bases align to TRBD1. The sample was PBMCs, taken before anti-PD-1 treatment. The source is a human donor with basal cell carcinoma. This CDR3 reads CASSVQGANEKLFF. As DNA, the CDR3 is TGCGCCAGCAGCGTTCAGGGGGCTAATGAAAAACTGTTTTTT.